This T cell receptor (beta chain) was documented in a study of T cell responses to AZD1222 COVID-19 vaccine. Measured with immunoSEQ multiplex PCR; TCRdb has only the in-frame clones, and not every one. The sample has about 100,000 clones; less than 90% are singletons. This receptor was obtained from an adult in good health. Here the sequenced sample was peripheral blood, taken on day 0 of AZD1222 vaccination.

CDR3 protein: CASATGGQAADTQYF. DNA of the CDR3: TGCGCCAGCGCGACCGGCGGACAGGCGGCAGATACGCAGTATTTT. The genes are TRBV5-1 and TRBJ2-3; 7 positions agree with TRBD1. This CDR3 is 15 amino acids long. The germline V gene has CDR1 SGHRS and CDR2 YFSETQ. V trimming: 7 bases; J trimming: 4 bases; junction bases outside the gene matches: 12.